These T cell receptor beta chains were read from a single sample in a study of OX40 agonist ivuxolimab in advanced cancers. TCRdb's table, derived via immunoSEQ multiplex PCR, lists solely in-frame clones and lacks some. The profile shows about 50,000 clones, approximately 85% of them singletons. The specimen comprised CD4+ or CD8+ T cells sorted from blood, sampled in a trial of the OX40 agonist ivuxolimab. The receptors were gathered from an adult with an advanced solid tumor such as melanoma, head and neck, liver or kidney cancer. Each CDR3 is given with its conserved first and last residue. A D gene is named only where the DNA matches it firmly. Clone size is given for some rows only: seen once, a few or many times, or a class if the clone is expanded.

TRBV5-4	NA	TRBJ2-3	NA	TGTGCCAGCAGCCCCCCCTCCCCCAGCACAGATACGCAGTATTTT	CASSPPSPSTDTQYF
TRBV4-3	NA	TRBJ1-3	once	TGCGCCAGCAGCCAAGATATGGGGGACTCTGGAAACACCATATATTTT	CASSQDMGDSGNTIYF
TRBV6-6	NA	TRBJ1-5	NA	TGTGCCAGCAGCTCCCAGGAGGGTGGCAATCAGCCCCAGCATTTT	CASSSQEGGNQPQHF
TRBV5-1	NA	TRBJ2-3	NA	TGCGCCAGCAGTGCCGGCCAAAGCACAGATACGCAGTATTTT	CASSAGQSTDTQYF
TRBV5-1	NA	TRBJ2-5	NA	TGCGCCAGCAGCCCCCGTGGGGCCGGTCGGTTGGAGACCCAGTACTTC	CASSPRGAGRLETQYF
TRBV7-2	NA	TRBJ2-3	NA	TGTGCCAGCAGCTTTGGCAGGGGAACAGATACGCAGTATTTT	CASSFGRGTDTQYF
TRBV11-2	NA	TRBJ1-2	NA	TGTGCCAGCAGCCTAGGTTCTAACTATGGCTACACCTTC	CASSLGSNYGYTF
TRBV6-6	TRBD1	TRBJ1-2	NA	TGTGCCAGCACCCTGGTTCAGGGGGGTGGCTACACCTTC	CASTLVQGGGYTF
TRBV10-2	NA	TRBJ1-5	NA	TGCGCCAGCGAAGGACGGTATAGCAATCAGCCCCAGCATTTT	CASEGRYSNQPQHF
TRBV14	NA	TRBJ1-2	few	TGTGCCAGCAGCCAACAGGCTGTCTATGGCTACACCTTC	CASSQQAVYGYTF
TRBV18	NA	TRBJ2-3	NA	TGTGCCAGCTCAACTCAACAGGGCAGCACAGATACGCAGTATTTT	CASSTQQGSTDTQYF
TRBV18	TRBD1	TRBJ1-1	NA	TGTGCCAGCTCGCCCGGGACAGGGGTTCCTGAAGCTTTCTTT	CASSPGTGVPEAFF
TRBV7-9	NA	TRBJ1-1	NA	TGTGCCAGCAGCTTAGTAGTGGTGAACACTGAAGCTTTCTTT	CASSLVVVNTEAFF
TRBV6-1	TRBD1	TRBJ2-1	NA	TGTGCCAGCCGGACAGGGTATAATGAGCAGTTCTTC	CASRTGYNEQFF
TRBV7-8	TRBD1	TRBJ2-2	once	TGTGCCAGCAGCTGGACACAGGGGACCGCGAACACCGGGGAGCTGTTTTTT	CASSWTQGTANTGELFF
TRBV5-6	TRBD1	TRBJ1-2	NA	TGTGCCAGCAGCCCGGACAGGGACTATGGCTACACCTTC	CASSPDRDYGYTF
TRBV7-9	NA	TRBJ1-2	NA	TGTGCCAGCAGCTTAGCGGATCCGGGAGTCTATGGCTACACCTTC	CASSLADPGVYGYTF
TRBV5-5	NA	TRBJ1-2	NA	TGTGCCAGCAGCTTGGCCGGGACATCCTATTATGGCTACACCTTC	CASSLAGTSYYGYTF
TRBV6-1	TRBD2	TRBJ2-7	NA	TGTGCCAGCAGTGAAGCGCCCGGGAGGGCCGCCGAGCAGTACTTC	CASSEAPGRAAEQYF
TRBV11-2	TRBD1	TRBJ2-7	NA	TGTGCCAGCAGCTTAGTCGGGACAGGGGCACGAGAGCAGTACTTC	CASSLVGTGAREQYF
TRBV28	NA	TRBJ1-1	NA	TGTGCCAGCAGTCCTCGTGGATTTTGGAACACTGAAGCTTTCTTT	CASSPRGFWNTEAFF
TRBV7-8	NA	TRBJ2-7	NA	TGTGCCAGCAGCCGCGGGCAGGCCTCCTACGAGCAGTACTTC	CASSRGQASYEQYF
TRBV30	NA	TRBJ1-5	few	TGTGCCTGGAGTGTCGGGTCATACCAGCCCCAGCATTTT	CAWSVGSYQPQHF
TRBV7-9	TRBD1	TRBJ2-7	NA	TGTGCCAGCAGCTTCCACCCCCTTCTGACAGGGGAAGGGTACGAGCAGTACTTC	CASSFHPLLTGEGYEQYF
TRBV4-1	TRBD1	TRBJ1-1	NA	TGCGCCAGCAGCCAACTTACAGGGGCGAACACTGAAGCTTTCTTT	CASSQLTGANTEAFF
TRBV11-2	TRBD2	TRBJ2-7	NA	TGTGCCAGCAGCTTAGAACCGGGACTAGCGGGGGAGTACGAGCAGTACTTC	CASSLEPGLAGEYEQYF
TRBV19	TRBD2	TRBJ2-7	NA	TGTGCCAGTAGTATTGGTAGCGGGCCGAGCTCCTACGAGCAGTACTTC	CASSIGSGPSSYEQYF
TRBV7-2	NA	TRBJ2-1	NA	TGTGCCAGCAGCTACGGCGGGCTAGTATACAATGAGCAGTTCTTC	CASSYGGLVYNEQFF
TRBV4-1	TRBD1	TRBJ1-2	NA	TGCGCCAGCAGCCAGGGACCCGGGACAGCCTATGGCTACACCTTC	CASSQGPGTAYGYTF
TRBV6-6	NA	TRBJ2-3	NA	TGTGCCAGCAGTCAACCAAGTAGCACAGATACGCAGTATTTT	CASSQPSSTDTQYF
TRBV5-1	NA	TRBJ1-5	NA	TGCGCCAGCACCCCCACAGGCGGGAAGCCCCAGCATTTT	CASTPTGGKPQHF
TRBV18	TRBD1	TRBJ2-7	NA	TGTGCCAGCTCACCCAATAGGGACAGCCCAAGCGAGCAGTACTTC	CASSPNRDSPSEQYF
TRBV19	TRBD1	TRBJ1-2	NA	TGTGCCAGTAGCACCGCTGGACAGGGGGCGCATAGCTATGGCTACACCTTC	CASSTAGQGAHSYGYTF
TRBV28	TRBD1	TRBJ1-1	NA	TGTGCCAGCAGGACAGGGGGGGGTACCATGAACACTGAAGCTTTCTTT	CASRTGGGTMNTEAFF
TRBV9	TRBD1	TRBJ2-1	NA	TGTGCCAGCACCCCTAACAGGGGATCCTACAATGAGCAGTTCTTC	CASTPNRGSYNEQFF
TRBV14	NA	TRBJ1-2	NA	TGTGCCAGCAGCCTTCAAGCCTCTGGCTATGGCTACACCTTC	CASSLQASGYGYTF
TRBV27	NA	TRBJ2-1	NA	TGTGCCAGCAGTTTACCCCCTCCAGGCAATGAGCAGTTCTTC	CASSLPPPGNEQFF
TRBV5-1	TRBD2	TRBJ2-5	NA	TGCGCCAGCAGCTTGGGTTCTAGCGGGGTTCGAGAGACCCAGTACTTC	CASSLGSSGVRETQYF
TRBV5-1	NA	TRBJ1-1	NA	TGCGCCAGCAGCTCGGAGGGGACATCGTTCACTGAAGCTTTCTTT	CASSSEGTSFTEAFF
TRBV6-5	NA	TRBJ2-3	NA	TGTGCCAGCAGTTTAGGACAGCGTGGGATGGGGCAGTATTTT	CASSLGQRGMGQYF
TRBV28	NA	TRBJ2-3	NA	TGTGCCAGCAGTTTCCAGGGATATGGGGCTGGGGATACGCAGTATTTT	CASSFQGYGAGDTQYF